Listed here is a single T cell receptor beta chain. These data belong to a study of blood T cell repertoires in COVID-19. Libraries were prepared by immunoSEQ multiplex PCR; TCRdb keeps only in-frame clonotypes and omits some of them. The table includes about 160,000 clones, around 80% detected once. Trimming pared 0 bases from V and 3 bases from J, leaving 5 bases between. Per germline, CDR1 SGHVS and CDR2 FQNEAQ. The CDR3 totals 13 residues. This clonotype was obtained from a man aged 55 to 70 with acute or convalescent COVID-19. This rearrangement joins TRBV7-8 to TRBJ1-2; D is unclear. The specimen sequenced was peripheral blood. CDR3 DNA: TGTGCCAGCAGCTTAGCTCCGGACTATGGCTACACCTTC. Translated, it gives CASSLAPDYGYTF.